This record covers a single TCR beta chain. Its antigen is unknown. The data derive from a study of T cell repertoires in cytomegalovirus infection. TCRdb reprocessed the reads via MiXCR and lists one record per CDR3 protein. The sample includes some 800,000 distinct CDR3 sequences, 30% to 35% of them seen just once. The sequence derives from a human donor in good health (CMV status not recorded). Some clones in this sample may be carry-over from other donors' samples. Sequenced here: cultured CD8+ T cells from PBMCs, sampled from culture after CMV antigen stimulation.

CDR3 DNA sequence: TGTGCCAGCAGCTTCCCAACCGGGACACCCTCCTACAATGAGCAGTTCTTC. This codes for CASSFPTGTPSYNEQFF. The chain joins TRBV5-6 to TRBJ2-1, with D possibly TRBD1 on 6 matching bases. This CDR3 comprises 17 residues. CDR1 SGHDT and CDR2 YYEEEE come from the germline V gene. V lost 2 bases, J lost 0 bases, and 15 bases lay in between.